The clone carrying this T cell receptor beta chain was counted a few times. The CDR3 contains 14 residues. CDR1 and CDR2 (germline): MNHEY, SMNVEV (reference sequence). V was cut by 3 bases and J by 4 bases, with 12 bases left in between. The sample comes from a study of blood T cell repertoires in COVID-19. Study-level information: The United States, Italy and Spain supplied acute and convalescent COVID-19 samples. T cells, B-cell-depleted T cells, or PBMCs provided the cDNA or gDNA that served as material.

Per the original methods: Estimation of nucleated cell counts was performed using reference gene primer amplification. Data came from immunoSEQ multiplex PCR; TCRdb stores just in-frame clones and leaves some out. V and J calls and clone size are those listed in that table; D and trimming were worked out from the DNA. In the table there are about 69,000 clones, roughly three quarters of which are singletons. This sequence was found in a human donor in a cohort sampled during active COVID-19. Source material: peripheral blood. The chain carries TRBV27 and TRBJ1-2; D uncertain. This CDR3 reads CASSFGGFGYGYTF. CDR3 sequence (DNA): TGTGCCAGCAGTTTCGGTGGTTTTGGCTATGGCTACACCTTC.